The clone carrying this T cell receptor (beta chain) came up a few times. The use of a sample-barcoded 5' primer and a J-beta primer mix characterized a second PCR of roughly 6 to 11 cycles. TCRdb processed the 5' RACE reads anew with MiXCR; each CDR3 protein has one entry. Of about 680,000 distinct CDR3 sequences listed, approximately 50% are singletons. The data originate from a study of blood T cells in healthy people across ages. Study-level background: Capture via template switching afforded approximately one barcoded beta molecule per two T cells.

The CDR3 runs 15 residues. CDR1 SEHNR and CDR2 FQNEAQ come from the germline V gene (reference sequence). V dropped 1 base and J dropped 0 bases, with 8 bases sitting between them. Each sample yielded at least 6 million isolated PBMCs. Total RNA was isolated from each sample in quantities of at least 5 micrograms. Specimen: blood. The source of this sequence is a woman in her sixties or seventies in good health. The gene calls are TRBV7-9 and TRBJ2-3; D is unclear. The DNA of the CDR3 is TGTGCCAGCAGCTTAGGGGCCCCTAGCACAGATACGCAGTATTTT. Protein product: CASSLGAPSTDTQYF.